Below are 23 T cell receptor beta chains sequenced from a single sample in a study of identical twins. TCRdb reanalysed the 5' RACE reads using MiXCR and keeps one entry per CDR3 protein. The top ten hold over 0.25% of the sample, which has about 1.7 million distinct CDR3 sequences, about 32% seen once. What was sequenced was cord blood. The receptors shown here come from a newborn girl in good health.

The rearrangement uses TRBV27 and TRBJ2-7, with 8 bases fitting TRBD2. Unmatched junction bases numbered 12, after V lost 4 bases and J lost 4 bases. CDR1 and CDR2 from the germline V gene are MNHEY and SMNVEV (reference sequence). This CDR3 region has 16 residues. CDR3 nucleotides: TGTGCCAGCAGTTGGGCCACCGTGGCGGGGGGATACGAGCAGTACTTC. As protein: CASSWATVAGGYEQYF.

CDR3 sequence: CASSESDRGQGAFF. The DNA of the CDR3 is TGTGCCAGCAGTGAATCTGATAGGGGGCAGGGAGCTTTCTTT. The J gene is TRBJ1-1, the V gene TRBV25-1; 7 positions agree with TRBD1. CDR3 length equals 14 residues. From germline, CDR1 is MGHDK and CDR2 SYGVNS. V shed 1 base and J 10 bases; nucleotides not matched to a gene: 9.

This chain uses TRBV12-3 or TRBV12-4 with TRBJ2-7, with a possible D match to TRBD1 (6 bases). The CDR3 sequence is 15 residues long. Trimming removed 3 bases from V and 7 bases from J, with 19 bases in between. CDR3 bases: TGTGCCAGCAGTTTTAAGGGACACTGGTACAATGAGCAGTACTTC. Translating gives CASSFKGHWYNEQYF.

On this clonotype itself: A much more abundant neighbour one base away suggests this may be a read error. The CDR3 region has the DNA TGCAGCGTTTTGGTAGCGGGGTGTGTGAGCGGTGAGCAGTTCTTC. Translation gives CSVLVAGCVSGEQFF. The chain employs TRBV29-1 and TRBJ2-1, with 8 bases lining up with TRBD2. J lost 9 bases, V lost 5 bases, and 15 bases had no gene match. The germline gives CDR1 SQVTM, CDR2 ANQGSEA. This CDR3 is 15 amino acids long.

The CDR3 reads CASTQTGVGYGYTF. The DNA for the CDR3 is TGCGCCAGCACCCAGACAGGGGTCGGCTATGGCTACACCTTC. V is TRBV4-1 and J is TRBJ1-2, with 8 bases that match TRBD1. CDR3 length: 14 residues. From germline, CDR1 is MGHRA and CDR2 YSYEKL. J lost 4 bases, V lost 7 bases, and 8 bases had no gene match.

This clonotype was detected only a few times. This sequence joins TRBV12-3 or TRBV12-4 and TRBJ1-4; D remains unclear. The ends were cut back, 3 bases at V and 0 bases at J, with 14 bases in the middle. CDR3 length: 17 amino acids. This CDR3 reads CASSFGRNLATNEKLFF. CDR3 sequence (DNA): TGTGCCAGCAGTTTCGGCCGGAACCTTGCAACTAATGAAAAACTGTTTTTT.

The chain uses TRBV20-1 and TRBJ2-1; TRBD2 agrees at 10 bases. Germline V gene data show CDR1 as DFQATT and CDR2 as SNEGSKA (reference sequence). The CDR3 has 11 residues. J gave up 9 bases and V 4 bases, and 0 bases lay outside the gene matches. The CDR3 reads CSATSGGEQFF. The CDR3, as DNA: TGCAGTGCTACTAGCGGGGGTGAGCAGTTCTTC.

A few counts support this clonotype. This rearrangement joins TRBV11-2 to TRBJ1-1; 8 positions agree with TRBD1. The germline V gene encodes CDR1 SGHAT and CDR2 FQNNGV. The CDR3 runs to 16 residues. Trimming took 1 base from V and 4 from J; bases not matched to a gene: 8. The CDR3 DNA is TGTGCCAGCAGCTTAGGGCTCGACAGGGGAGGCACTGAAGCTTTCTTT. Translating gives CASSLGLDRGGTEAFF.

This clonotype was seen a handful of times. This chain uses TRBV2 with TRBJ2-7, with 7 bases lining up with TRBD1. The V gene end was trimmed by 6 bases and the J gene end by 0 bases; junction bases not matched to a gene: 11. Germline V gene data show CDR1 as SNHLY and CDR2 as FYNNEI. The CDR3 length is 16 residues. The CDR3 DNA is TGTGCCAGCAGCCTGGGACAGACCCTAGGCTCCTACGAGCAGTACTTC. Translated: CASSLGQTLGSYEQYF.

The chain joins TRBV4-2 to TRBJ2-5; 16 bases line up with TRBD2. J was trimmed by 2 bases and V by 0 bases; bases with no gene match: 9. Looked up from germline, CDR1 is LGHNA and CDR2 is YNFKEQ. The CDR3 consists of 20 residues. The CDR3 sequence: CASSQEKGTSGGVKQETQYF. The CDR3 DNA sequence: TGTGCCAGCAGCCAAGAAAAAGGGACTAGCGGGGGGGTGAAGCAAGAGACCCAGTACTTC.

The chain uses TRBV28 and TRBJ2-5; no clear D. The closer fit of TRBJ2-7 to the DNA end suggests the J call may be wrong. The germline V gene encodes CDR1 MDHEN and CDR2 SYDVKM. This CDR3 comprises 13 residues. The CDR3 sequence: CASSFLQTYEQYF. The CDR3 DNA follows: TGTGCCAGCAGTTTCTTACAGACCTACGAGCAGTACTTC.

This clonotype was recorded only once. The junction shows a germline mismatch at one end, possibly a read error. The chain has TRBV6-1 and TRBJ2-4; 8 nucleotides match TRBD1. With the DNA end fitting TRBJ2-5 better, the J assignment may be wrong. The germline V gene has CDR1 MNHNS and CDR2 SASEGT. This CDR3 comprises 15 residues. CDR3 coding DNA: TGTGCCAGTACGGAAACAGGGGGTCACCACGAGACCCAGTACTTC. Its translation: CASTETGGHHETQYF.

This clonotype has just a few counts. This sequence joins TRBV18 and TRBJ1-1; D perhaps matches TRBD1 (5 bases). The CDR3 is made up of 14 amino acids. The germline V gene encodes CDR1 KGHSH and CDR2 LQKENI. V shed 3 bases and J shed 2 bases, with 10 bases lying between them. The CDR3 loop is CASSPGTYNTEAFF. The CDR3 DNA reads as TGTGCCAGCTCACCTGGGACCTATAACACTGAAGCTTTCTTT.

This clonotype was counted only a few times. This rearrangement joins TRBV5-1 to TRBJ2-1; TRBD1 or TRBD2 may be the D gene (5 bases each). The germline V gene encodes CDR1 SGHRS and CDR2 YFSETQ. CDR3 length: 15 residues. V was pared by 2 bases and J by 3 bases, with 12 bases between. This CDR3 is CASSLLGERYNEQFF. The CDR3 bases are TGCGCCAGCAGCTTATTAGGGGAGCGCTACAATGAGCAGTTCTTC.

The V gene is TRBV7-9, the J gene TRBJ1-5; D might be TRBD1 (5 bases). The CDR3 covers 14 residues. Germline V CDR1 and CDR2: SEHNR, FQNEAQ (reference sequence). V was pared by 5 bases and J by 4 bases, with 12 bases between. The CDR3 is CASSRGTENQPQHF. CDR3 DNA sequence: TGTGCCAGCAGCCGGGGGACGGAAAATCAGCCCCAGCATTTT.

The chain has TRBV3-1 and TRBJ2-3, with D possibly being TRBD1 (6 bases). Per germline, CDR1 LGHDT and CDR2 YNNKEL (reference sequence). The V gene lost 5 bases and the J gene lost 2 bases, with 11 bases spanning the gap. The CDR3 has 14 residues. CDR3 bases: TGTGCCAGCAGCTGGGACATACCCACAGATACGCAGTATTTT. It encodes CASSWDIPTDTQYF.

This clonotype was observed a few times. The V call is TRBV19, the J call TRBJ2-7, with D uncertain. The germline gives CDR1 LNHDA, CDR2 SQIVND (reference sequence). The germline V and J ends were trimmed by 5 bases and 2 bases, with 10 bases remaining between them. The CDR3 extends over 13 amino acids. CDR3 in amino acids: CASSAIAAYEQYF. In DNA, the CDR3 is TGTGCCAGTAGTGCGATCGCAGCCTACGAGCAGTACTTC.

This clonotype has more than one count but fewer than ten. The chain links TRBV6-2 or TRBV6-3 to TRBJ2-3; no firm D call. The CDR3 has 17 amino acids. Trimming took off 0 bases at V and 0 bases at J, with 13 bases between the two ends. In germline, CDR1 is MNHEY, CDR2 SVGEGT. The CDR3 loop is CASSYSIGRGSTDTQYF. CDR3 sequence (DNA): TGTGCCAGCAGTTACTCGATAGGTCGCGGAAGCACAGATACGCAGTATTTT.

The sample holds a few counts of this clonotype. This chain joins TRBV7-2 and TRBJ2-1; the D call may be TRBD1 or TRBD2 (6 bases each). V lost 2 bases and J 9 bases, leaving 11 bases between the germline ends. The CDR3 consists of 13 residues. CDR1 is SGHTA and CDR2 is FQGNSA in the germline V gene. DNA for the CDR3: TGTGCCAGCAGCTTACTGGGGGGCCCTGAGCAGTTCTTC. This encodes CASSLLGGPEQFF.

This chain links TRBV21-1 with TRBJ2-5. TRBV21-1 is a listed pseudogene. This CDR3 contains 8 residues. DNA for the CDR3: TGTCCCCCGGAGACCCAGTACTTC. This translates into CPPETQYF.

With respect to this clonotype: This may come from a read error, since a much larger clone is one base off. The chain uses TRBV10-3 and TRBJ2-4; D is perhaps TRBD1 (6 bases). The end of the DNA is better explained by TRBJ2-7, so the J call may be wrong. CDR1 is ENHRY and CDR2 is SYGVKD in the germline V gene. This CDR3 is built from 14 residues. The CDR3 DNA reads as TGTGTCATCAGTGAGTCGGGACACTCCTACGAGCAGTACTTC. Its translation: CVISESGHSYEQYF.

CDR3 bases: TGTGCCAGCAGCTTAATAGTTACAGACACTGAAGCTTTCTTT. This codes for CASSLIVTDTEAFF. V is TRBV11-1 and J is TRBJ1-1; D is undetermined. Germline V lookup: CDR1 SGHAT, CDR2 FQDESV (reference sequence). This CDR3 spans 14 amino acids. Trimming took off 2 bases at V and 3 bases at J, with 10 bases between the two ends.

This clonotype was detected a few times. The rearrangement links TRBV4-1 to TRBJ1-1, with D maybe TRBD1 (5 bases). Germline-derived CDR1 and CDR2 are MGHRA and YSYEKL. The CDR3 is 16 amino acids. The germline V and J ends were trimmed by 0 bases and 0 bases, with 11 bases remaining between them. CDR3 loop: CASSQDLGHLNTEAFF. The CDR3 nucleotides read TGCGCCAGCAGCCAAGATCTAGGACACTTGAACACTGAAGCTTTCTTT.